The clone carrying this TCR beta chain was detected a few times. What it recognizes is unknown. TCRdb fed the 5' RACE reads into MiXCR, producing one record per CDR3 protein. The table shows 500,000 to 650,000 distinct CDR3 sequences, with roughly a fifth occurring only once. The data belong to a study of T-cell memory formation after mild COVID-19. Study context: Among the donors, TCR clusters were largely specific to each donor.

Notes on the study in general: CD4/CD8 balance characterized clones contracting day 15 to 85, and CD4+ skew characterized later expanders. Some clones that responded turned up in pre-infection memory, which suggests that cross-reactive memory joined in.

Material: PBMCs or a T cell subset sorted from them (not recorded which). This receptor was obtained from an adult woman who had mild COVID-19 (a few samples of this study predate the infection). Cell type and time point are not known.

The CDR3 DNA is TGTGCCAGCAGTTTTCTTACAGACTCCTACGAGCAGTACTTC. Residues: CASSFLTDSYEQYF. This chain links TRBV27 with TRBJ2-7; D is unclear. V lost 3 bases and J 0 bases, leaving 9 bases between the germline ends. The CDR3 loop spans 14 amino acids. CDR1 and CDR2 from the germline V gene are MNHEY and SMNVEV (reference sequence).